These T cell receptor beta chains were read from a single sample in a study of T cell responses to AZD1222 COVID-19 vaccine. TCRdb's copy holds only in-frame clones and misses some; the assay was immunoSEQ multiplex PCR. Of some 110,000 clones in the sample, 80% to 90% are singletons; the top ten hold 3.1%. The specimen was peripheral blood, collected on day 0 of AZD1222 vaccination. These receptor sequences come from an adult in good health. The CDR3 runs from the conserved cysteine through the conserved F or W. D genes are given only for firm matches. Expanded clones are given a class, and other clones once, few, many or no size at all.

clone_size,d_call,j_call,v_call,cdr3_nt,cdr3_aa
.,.,TRBJ2-5,TRBV5-3,TGTGCCAGAATCAGGCCTCGGCAGGTAGAGACCCAGTACTTC,CARIRPRQVETQYF
.,TRBD1,TRBJ1-3,TRBV7-9,TGTGCCAGCAGCCTCCCGGGACAGGGGGCGATCCTCTCTGGAAACACCATATATTTT,CASSLPGQGAILSGNTIYF
.,.,TRBJ1-2,TRBV11-2,TGTGCCAGCAGCTTAGGGGGCGGCAGTACCTATGGCTACACCTTC,CASSLGGGSTYGYTF
once,.,TRBJ2-1,TRBV4-3,TGCGCCAGCAGCCCATCCCTGGGGGCGTCCGGAGGGCATGAGCAGTTCTTC,CASSPSLGASGGHEQFF
.,TRBD1,TRBJ1-5,TRBV15,TGTGCCACCGGGGACAGGGGAAGCAATCAGCCCCAGCATTTT,CATGDRGSNQPQHF
.,TRBD1,TRBJ1-1,TRBV24-1,TGTGCCACCAGTGATCCAAGCCAGGGGGCCACTGAAGCTTTCTTT,CATSDPSQGATEAFF
.,.,TRBJ1-3,TRBV11-1,TGTGCCAGCAGCTTAGAAGGGCGAAACACCATATATTTT,CASSLEGRNTIYF
.,TRBD1,TRBJ1-4,TRBV28,TGTGCCAGCAGTGGGACAGGACTCGCAACTAATGAAAAACTGTTTTTT,CASSGTGLATNEKLFF
.,.,TRBJ1-5,TRBV13,TGTGCCAGCAGCCGGAGGGGGTACAATCAGCCCCAGCATTTT,CASSRRGYNQPQHF
.,.,TRBJ2-1,TRBV28,TGTGCCAGCAGTTTACATCCCGCTAGCTCCTACAATGAGCAGTTCTTC,CASSLHPASSYNEQFF
.,TRBD1,TRBJ2-7,TRBV13,TGTGCCAGCAGCCCACGACAGGGAATACAAAACCATAAAGTCGAGCAGTACTTC,CASSPRQGIQNHKVEQYF
.,TRBD1,TRBJ1-2,TRBV27,TGTGCCAGCAGCCAACAAGACGACAGGGATGGCTACACCTTC,CASSQQDDRDGYTF
few,TRBD2,TRBJ2-1,TRBV11-2,TGTGCCAGCAGCAACAGACTAGCGGGATACAATGAGCAGTTCTTC,CASSNRLAGYNEQFF
.,TRBD1,TRBJ2-7,TRBV9,TGTGCCAGCAGCGGCCGGGACAGGGGGCGCCCCTACGAGCAGTACTTC,CASSGRDRGRPYEQYF
once,.,TRBJ1-2,TRBV9,TGTGCCAGCAGCGTGGATGGGTCTGATTATGGCTACACCTTC,CASSVDGSDYGYTF
.,.,TRBJ1-2,TRBV28,TGTGCCAGCAGTCCCTTCGGGCGGGAGACCTATGGCTACACCTTC,CASSPFGRETYGYTF
.,.,TRBJ1-1,TRBV3-1/TRBV3-2,TGTGCCAGCAGCCCCACGGGACAAACGAACACTGAAGCTTTCTTT,CASSPTGQTNTEAFF
.,.,TRBJ1-4,TRBV30,TGCGCCGTCGAGGGGCACGCGGCTAATGAAAAACTGTTTTTT,CAVEGHAANEKLFF
.,.,TRBJ2-2,TRBV7-2,TGTGCCAGCAGCTTAGTGTGGGCGAACACCGGGGAGCTGTTTTTT,CASSLVWANTGELFF
.,.,TRBJ2-1,TRBV2,TGTGCCAGCAGAGCCTACAATGAGCAGTTCTTC,CASRAYNEQFF
.,.,TRBJ2-6,TRBV5-1,TGCGCCAGCAGCTTTGGCTGGGGCTCTGGGGCCAACGTCCTGACTTTC,CASSFGWGSGANVLTF
.,.,TRBJ1-2,TRBV18,TGTGCCAGCTCACCCGCGACAGAGTATGGCTACACCTTC,CASSPATEYGYTF
.,.,TRBJ2-3,TRBV6-2/TRBV6-3,TGTGCCAGCAGTTGGGGAGGAGGGGAGTCGGATACGCAGTATTTT,CASSWGGGESDTQYF
.,.,TRBJ1-5,TRBV28,TGTGCCAGCACCTCAATTGGGGGGGGTGGGAATCAGCCCCAGCATTTT,CASTSIGGGGNQPQHF
.,.,TRBJ1-5,TRBV5-6,TGTGCCAGCAGCTTGATGGGTCAGCCCCAGCATTTT,CASSLMGQPQHF
.,.,TRBJ1-2,TRBV24-1,TGTGCCACCAGTGATTACTACTATGGCTACACCTTC,CATSDYYYGYTF
.,TRBD2,TRBJ2-5,TRBV19,TGTGCCAGTAGTATCCCCCAAACTAGCGGCCAAGAGACCCAGTACTTC,CASSIPQTSGQETQYF
.,.,TRBJ2-1,TRBV6-5,TGTGCCAGCAGTAGGGGGTATGAGCAGTTCTTC,CASSRGYEQFF
.,.,TRBJ2-3,TRBV19,TGTGCCAGTAGTATTTCTGGGGGACTTTACACAGATACGCAGTATTTT,CASSISGGLYTDTQYF
.,TRBD1,TRBJ2-7,TRBV27,TGTGCCAGCAGGGCGACAGGGGGCCGGACCTACGAGCAGTACTTC,CASRATGGRTYEQYF
.,.,TRBJ2-7,TRBV6-5,TGTGCCAGCAGGCCCGGGGAGAAACCCTACGAGCAGTACTTC,CASRPGEKPYEQYF